Listed here are 13 T cell receptor beta chains from one sample, sequenced in a study of blood T cell repertoires in COVID-19. Only in-frame clones appear in the TCRdb table, and some are missing; sequencing was by immunoSEQ multiplex PCR. Among around 240,000 clones listed, more than 75% were seen once. The sample comprised peripheral blood. These receptors came from a man aged 35 to 55 with acute or convalescent COVID-19.

V gene TRBV6-6 combines with J gene TRBJ1-5, with D perhaps TRBD1 (6 bases). Per the germline V gene, CDR1 is MNHNY and CDR2 is SVGAGI (reference sequence). The CDR3 runs 14 residues. V was trimmed by 4 bases and J by 5 bases, leaving 12 bases between them. The CDR3 DNA reads as TGTGCCAGCAGTTCGACAGGCAGAGATCAGCCCCAGCATTTT. Encoded protein: CASSSTGRDQPQHF.

In its sample, this clone was seen a few times. CDR3 region: CAWSVEGGSPLHF. Here the CDR3 DNA reads TGTGCCTGGAGTGTAGAGGGAGGTTCACCCCTCCACTTT. This chain links TRBV30 with TRBJ1-6; no definite D call. Germline CDR1 is GTSNPN and CDR2 is SVGIG (reference sequence). The CDR3 covers 13 residues. V shed 0 bases and J shed 9 bases, with 9 bases lying between them.

This chain connects TRBV19 to TRBJ1-6, with 7 nucleotides matching TRBD1. Germline CDR1 and CDR2: LNHDA and SQIVND (reference sequence). Losses at the gene ends were 0 bases for V and 9 bases for J; bases not matched to a gene: 11. This CDR3 contains 17 residues. CDR3 DNA: TGTGCCAGTAGTATAGATCTCACAGGGGATCGCGGTTCACCCCTCCACTTT. Amino acids: CASSIDLTGDRGSPLHF.

The chain is built from TRBV5-1 and TRBJ1-4, with a possible D match to TRBD1 (5 bases). The germline gives CDR1 SGHRS, CDR2 YFSETQ. Trimming shortened V by 4 bases and J by 0 bases, and 19 bases separated the two germline ends. The CDR3 is made up of 18 amino acids. The CDR3 sequence is CASSPTWEGFATNEKLFF. As DNA, the CDR3 is TGCGCCAGCAGCCCCACCTGGGAGGGGTTTGCAACTAATGAAAAACTGTTTTTT.

The V gene is TRBV5-1, the J gene TRBJ2-2; D not certain. The CDR3 sequence is 14 residues long. In germline, CDR1 is SGHRS, CDR2 YFSETQ. Trimming shortened V by 2 bases and J by 2 bases, and 7 bases separated the two germline ends. The CDR3, as DNA: TGCGCCAGCAGCTTTGGCGGAAACACCGGGGAGCTGTTTTTT. This translates into CASSFGGNTGELFF.

This chain links TRBV5-1 with TRBJ1-2; 7 bases line up with TRBD1. The junction had 8 bases not matched to a gene; V was cut back by 0 bases and J by 6 bases. CDR1 is SGHRS, CDR2 YFSETQ, per germline. The CDR3 is made up of 15 amino acids. CDR3 in amino acids: CASSLGTGEGHGYTF. CDR3 bases: TGCGCCAGCAGCTTGGGGACAGGAGAGGGGCATGGCTACACCTTC. Variable domain in full (rest from reference TRBV5-1 and TRBJ1-2): KAGVTQTPRYLIKTRGQQVTLSCSPISGHRSVSWYQQTPGQGLQFLFEYFSETQRNKGNFPGRFSGRQFSNSRSEMNVSTLELGDSALYLCASSLGTGEGHGYTFGSGTRLTVV.

J is TRBJ2-5 and V is TRBV2, with 9 bases lining up with TRBD1. CDR3 length equals 13 residues. Germline CDR1 reads SNHLY; CDR2 reads FYNNEI. V shed 5 bases, J shed 5 bases, and the junction held 3 bases outside the gene matches. CDR3 amino acids: CASSPDRGETQYF. CDR3 sequence (DNA): TGTGCCAGCAGTCCCGACAGGGGGGAGACCCAGTACTTC.

This chain uses TRBV5-1 with TRBJ2-7, with a possible D match to TRBD2 (7 bases). V lost 1 base to trimming and J lost 1 base, with 9 bases between them. CDR1 is SGHRS and CDR2 is YFSETQ in the germline V gene. CDR3 size: 14 residues. The CDR3 loop is CASSLRGGSYEQYF. In nucleotides, the CDR3 is TGCGCCAGCAGCTTGAGGGGGGGGTCCTACGAGCAGTACTTC.

The V call is TRBV4-3, the J call TRBJ2-7; 8 bases agree with TRBD1. Germline assignment: CDR1 LGHNA and CDR2 YSLEER. The length of the CDR3 is 15 residues. With 0 bases clipped from V and 4 bases from J, the junction kept 5 bases outside the gene matches. The CDR3 loop reads CASSQENRGWYEQYF. The CDR3 DNA reads TGCGCCAGCAGCCAAGAAAACAGGGGGTGGTACGAGCAGTACTTC.

For this clone: The same CDR3 is also encoded by other DNA sequences in this sample. The V call is TRBV9, the J call TRBJ1-5; D gene uncertain. V shed 0 bases and J shed 6 bases, with 7 bases lying between them. The CDR3 is made up of 13 amino acids. Germline V gives CDR1 SGDLS, CDR2 YYNGEE. The CDR3 is CASSVGSGQPQHF. In nucleotides, the CDR3 is TGTGCCAGCAGCGTAGGTTCGGGTCAGCCCCAGCATTTT.

CDR3 region: CASRITGSGNTIYF. The CDR3 DNA reads TGTGCCAGCAGAATTACAGGGTCTGGAAACACCATATATTTT. The J gene is TRBJ1-3, the V gene TRBV7-9, with D perhaps TRBD1 (6 bases). The V and J ends lost 6 bases and 1 base respectively, with 10 bases between them. The V gene's germline CDR1 is SEHNR and CDR2 FQNEAQ (reference sequence). CDR3 length: 14 amino acids.

V usage is TRBV9 and J usage is TRBJ2-3, with TRBD2 matching over 9 bases. The V segment lost 0 bases and the J segment 0 bases; nucleotides outside the gene matches: 2. Looked up from germline, CDR1 is SGDLS and CDR2 is YYNGEE. This CDR3 has 16 residues. In nucleotides, the CDR3 is TGTGCCAGCAGCGTAGGCGGGGGGGTTAGCACAGATACGCAGTATTTT. Translated: CASSVGGGVSTDTQYF.

In its sample, this clone was seen once. This chain joins TRBV21-1 and TRBJ1-4; the D call TRBD1 from the table was never checked on the DNA. TRBV21-1 is a pseudogene. This CDR3 is built from 15 residues. The CDR3 loop is CASSKEQGRYEKLFF. The CDR3 DNA sequence: TGTGCCAGCAGCAAAGAACAGGGCAGGTATGAAAAACTGTTTTTT.